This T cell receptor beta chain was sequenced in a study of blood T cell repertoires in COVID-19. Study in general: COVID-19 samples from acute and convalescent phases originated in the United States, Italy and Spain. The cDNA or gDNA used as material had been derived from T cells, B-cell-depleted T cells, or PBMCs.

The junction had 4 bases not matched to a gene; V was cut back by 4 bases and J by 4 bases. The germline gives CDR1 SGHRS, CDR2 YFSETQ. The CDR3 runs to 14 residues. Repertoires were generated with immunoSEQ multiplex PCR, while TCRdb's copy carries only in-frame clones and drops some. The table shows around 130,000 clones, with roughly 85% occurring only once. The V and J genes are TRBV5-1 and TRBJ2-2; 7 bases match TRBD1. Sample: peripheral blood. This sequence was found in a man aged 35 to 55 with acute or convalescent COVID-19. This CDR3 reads CASSPGTVTGELFF. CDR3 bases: TGCGCCAGCAGCCCCGGGACAGTCACCGGGGAGCTGTTTTTT.